Below, 12 T cell receptor beta chains from the same sample are listed, as sequenced in a study of molecular identifiers for immune sequencing clone quantification. TCRdb independently ran MiXCR on the PCR reads; one entry per CDR3 protein. The sample lists about 630,000 distinct CDR3 sequences, around 25% occurring once. Sequencing input: naive CD8+ T cells from blood, with Jurkat cell RNA spiked in. Subset in this sample: FACS-sorted CD8+CD4-CCR7+CD45RA+ naive T cells. The source is a human donor in good health. Some libraries in this study had Jurkat cell RNA spiked in.

For this clonotype: A read error may explain this, as a much larger clone is one base away. The chain uses TRBV7-9 and TRBJ2-3; 8 bases align to TRBD1. In germline, CDR1 is SEHNR, CDR2 FQNEAQ (reference sequence). The CDR3 consists of 16 residues. CDR3 nucleotides: TGTGCCCGCAGCCCAACCAGACAGGGGATTGTGGATACGCAGTATTTT. The encoded protein is CARSPTRQGIVDTQYF. Drawing the rest from reference TRBV7-9 and TRBJ2-3, the complete variable domain is DTGVSQNPRHKITKRGQNVTFRCDPISEHNRLYWYRQTLGQGPEFLTYFQNEAQLEKSRLLSDRFSAERPKGSFSTLEIQRTEQGDSAMYLCARSPTRQGIVDTQYFGPGTRLTVL.

This clonotype was seen a single time. A much more abundant neighbour one base away suggests this may be a read error. The rearrangement uses TRBV7-6 and TRBJ2-3; unclear D gene. CDR3 length: 13 residues. The ends were cut back, 1 base at V and 4 bases at J, with 6 bases in the middle. Germline assignment: CDR1 SGHVS and CDR2 FNYEAQ. The chain's CDR3 is CASSLVRPDTQYF. DNA of the CDR3: TGTGCCAGCAGCTTAGTTAGGCCAGATACGCAGTATTTT.

This clonotype was seen just once. A read error is possible here, since a much larger clone lies one base away. The V gene is TRBV9, the J gene TRBJ1-1; D call uncertain. The length of the CDR3 is 12 residues. Germline V gene sequence: CDR1 SGDLS, CDR2 YYNGEE. CDR3: CARSEQDTEAFF. The CDR3 region has the DNA TGTGCCCGCAGCGAGCAGGACACTGAAGCTTTCTTT.

V gene TRBV23-1 combines with J gene TRBJ2-7; D not certain. TRBV23-1 is noted as an ORF with a role that remains uncertain. CDR3 size: 16 residues. V lost 0 bases and J lost 3, with 15 bases in between. This chain's CDR3 is CASSQSWPDIRYEQYF. In nucleotides, the CDR3 is TGCGCCAGCAGTCAATCCTGGCCTGATATCCGCTACGAGCAGTACTTC.

This clonotype was recorded a few times. V is TRBV6-2 or TRBV6-3 and J is TRBJ2-3; D is possibly TRBD2 (5 bases). Germline values: CDR1 MNHEY, CDR2 SVGEGT. This CDR3 contains 17 residues. The V and J ends lost 2 bases and 1 base respectively, with 16 bases between them. CDR3 coding DNA: TGTGCCAGCAGTTACCCTCCACTCATCGGGGGCACAGATACGCAGTATTTT. Its protein is CASSYPPLIGGTDTQYF.

This clonotype was observed many times. The V call is TRBV5-1, the J call TRBJ1-5; D gene ambiguous. The CDR3 totals 16 residues. V lost 1 base, J lost 0 bases, and 11 bases lay in between. Germline CDR1 and CDR2: SGHRS and YFSETQ. For the CDR3, the DNA is TGCGCCAGCAGCTTGTCCCGGACGTTTAGCAATCAGCCCCAGCATTTT. This codes for CASSLSRTFSNQPQHF.

Many counts were recorded for this clonotype. This chain uses TRBV20-1 with TRBJ2-7, with D perhaps given as TRBD1 or TRBD2 (5 bases each). Germline V gives CDR1 DFQATT, CDR2 SNEGSKA (reference sequence). The CDR3 runs 15 residues. V lost 1 base and J lost 6, with 19 bases in between. The CDR3 here is CSARGVNDIGGEQYF. CDR3 sequence (DNA): TGCAGTGCTAGAGGCGTAAATGATATTGGGGGCGAGCAGTACTTC.

This clonotype was detected ten times or more. V and J are TRBV4-3 and TRBJ2-5, with D tentatively TRBD1 or TRBD2 (5 bases each). V lost 3 bases and J 4 bases, leaving 12 bases between the germline ends. Germline loops: CDR1 LGHNA, CDR2 YSLEER. The CDR3 spans 14 residues. The CDR3 DNA sequence: TGCGCCAGCAGCCAGGGGCTAGCAAGAGAGACCCAGTACTTC. This translates into CASSQGLARETQYF.

This clonotype was counted ten times or more. The chain couples TRBV12-3 or TRBV12-4 to TRBJ1-1, with TRBD1 as a possible D gene (6 bases). V was shortened by 4 bases and J by 0 bases, with 9 bases between the two germline ends. The CDR3 length is 14 residues. CDR3: CASSSGGLNTEAFF. For the CDR3, the DNA is TGTGCCAGCAGTTCGGGGGGCCTGAACACTGAAGCTTTCTTT.

Note on this clonotype: This may stem from a read error, because a much larger clone lies one nucleotide away. The V and J genes are TRBV6-6 and TRBJ1-5; D is undetermined. The length of the CDR3 is 12 residues. Germline CDR1 and CDR2: MNHNY and SVGAGI (reference sequence). DNA for the CDR3: TGTGCCAGCAGTGCCCTAAATCCGCCCCAGCATTTT. This sequence encodes CASSALNPPQHF.

The V and J genes are TRBV20-1 and TRBJ2-7; D may be TRBD2 (5 bases). Germline V gene data show CDR1 as DFQATT and CDR2 as SNEGSKA (reference sequence). CDR3 size: 14 residues. Trimming took off 1 base at V and 2 bases at J, with 12 bases between the two ends. The DNA of the CDR3 is TGCAGTGCTAGAGTCACCGGACTGCCCTACGAGCAGTACTTC. This translates into CSARVTGLPYEQYF.

A remark on this clonotype: One end of the junction fails to match germline, which may point to a read error. The V call is TRBV27, the J call TRBJ2-1, with D possibly TRBD1 on 6 matching bases. Germline assignment: CDR1 MNHEY and CDR2 SMNVEV (reference sequence). The CDR3 is 12 residues long. DNA for the CDR3: TGTGCCGGCAGTTTTCAGGGGTCGGAGCAGTTCTTC. It yields the protein CAGSFQGSEQFF.